Presented here are 17 T cell receptor beta chains from one specimen sequenced in a study of blood T cells in healthy people across ages. Through a sample-barcoded 5' primer and a J-beta primer mix, a second PCR was run for roughly 6 to 12 cycles. MiXCR, run by TCRdb on the 5' RACE reads, gives a single entry per CDR3 protein. The sample gives around 850,000 distinct CDR3 sequences, around 36% of which show up once; roughly 13% is in the top ten. What was sequenced was blood. The receptors shown here come from a man between 18 and 29 years old in good health.

Comment on this clonotype: One end of the junction fails to match germline, which may point to a read error. This chain joins TRBV4-3 and TRBJ1-6; D is unclear. The length of the CDR3 is 14 residues. Germline CDR1 is LGHNA and CDR2 is YSLEER. DNA for the CDR3: TGCGCCAGCAGCCAAGATCTCCGGAATTCACCCCCCCACTTT. It codes for CASSQDLRNSPPHF.

The chain combines TRBV28 with TRBJ2-3; TRBD2 matches at 14 bases. V lost 4 bases and J lost 4; bases outside the gene matches: 4. Looked up from germline, CDR1 is MDHEN and CDR2 is SYDVKM. CDR3 length: 16 amino acids. CDR3 DNA sequence: TGTGCCAGCAGTTCCAGGGGACTAGCGGGGGCAGATACGCAGTATTTT. Translated: CASSSRGLAGADTQYF.

As for this clonotype: With a much larger clone just one base away, this may be a read error. The chain couples TRBV5-1 to TRBJ2-7; 7 bases align to TRBD1. V lost 1 base and J lost 7; bases outside the gene matches: 8. Per the germline V gene, CDR1 is SGHRS and CDR2 is YFSETQ. The CDR3 is made up of 14 amino acids. The CDR3 DNA is TGCGCCAGCAGCTTGAGCCAGGGGGTCAATGAGCAGTACTTC. Encoded protein: CASSLSQGVNEQYF.

The chain employs TRBV7-2 and TRBJ2-1, with 8 positions matching TRBD1. The V and J ends lost 4 bases and 9 bases, in that order; junction bases with no gene match: 14. CDR3 length equals 16 residues. Looked up from germline, CDR1 is SGHTA and CDR2 is FQGNSA. The CDR3 sequence is CASSSGGRLGSSEQFF. In DNA form, the CDR3 reads TGTGCCAGCAGCTCAGGGGGCCGACTAGGGTCTTCTGAGCAGTTCTTC.

The chain's CDR3 is CASSHNVAEAFF. CDR3 bases: TGTGCCAGCAGCCACAATGTCGCTGAAGCTTTCTTT. The chain couples TRBV7-2 to TRBJ1-1; D remains ambiguous. V was pared by 5 bases and J by 6 bases, with 10 bases between. From germline, CDR1 is SGHTA and CDR2 FQGNSA. CDR3 length equals 12 residues.

This chain joins TRBV12-3 or TRBV12-4 and TRBJ2-3; D unresolved. The V and J ends lost 6 bases and 4 bases respectively, with 11 bases between them. The CDR3 is made up of 13 amino acids. The CDR3 sequence is CASSLLIADTQYF. CDR3 sequence (DNA): TGTGCCAGCAGCCTATTAATCGCAGATACGCAGTATTTT.

The chain links TRBV6-5 to TRBJ1-1; D possibly corresponds to TRBD1 (6 bases). The V end was cut by 0 bases, the J end by 4 bases, with 24 bases between. CDR1 is MNHEY, CDR2 SVGAGI, per germline. This CDR3 region has 19 residues. The CDR3 DNA is TGTGCCAGCAGTTACTCGATCTTTTCCTCCGGGGGGGCCGCCACTGAAGCTTTCTTT. Translated, it gives CASSYSIFSSGGAATEAFF.

The V and J genes are TRBV24-1 and TRBJ2-7; possibly TRBD1 or TRBD2 for D (5 bases each). Germline CDR1 reads KGHDR; CDR2 reads SFDVKD. V gave up 5 bases and J gave up 2 bases, with 15 bases separating them. The CDR3 extends over 15 amino acids. CDR3 nucleotides: TGTGCCACCAGTGCCCACGGGACGCGAGCCTACGAGCAGTACTTC. Its translation: CATSAHGTRAYEQYF.

This sequence joins TRBV27 and TRBJ2-3; D unclear. The CDR3 is 17 residues long. CDR1 and CDR2 from the germline V gene are MNHEY and SMNVEV (reference sequence). Trimming pared 1 base from V and 1 base from J, leaving 15 bases between. In DNA, the CDR3 is TGTGCCAGCAGTTTATTGTATCCGGTTATCGGCACAGATACGCAGTATTTT. Translating it yields CASSLLYPVIGTDTQYF.

This chain links TRBV15 with TRBJ2-2; a possible D gene is TRBD1 (6 bases). The germline V and J ends were trimmed by 5 bases and 4 bases, with 14 bases remaining between them. Germline CDR1 reads LNHNV; CDR2 reads YYDKDF (reference sequence). This CDR3 contains 15 residues. The CDR3 DNA is TGTGCCACCAGCGGCACAGGGACGGGCACCGGGGAGCTGTTTTTT. Translation gives CATSGTGTGTGELFF. Complete variable domain (other parts from reference TRBV15 and TRBJ2-2): DAMVIQNPRYQVTQFGKPVTLSCSQTLNHNVMYWYQQKSSQAPKLLFHYYDKDFNNEADTPDNFQSRRPNTSFCFLDIRSPGLGDTAMYLCATSGTGTGTGELFFGEGSRLTVL.

This clonotype was picked up many times. The rearrangement joins TRBV10-3 to TRBJ2-1; D is uncertain. CDR1 is ENHRY and CDR2 is SYGVKD in the germline V gene. V lost 0 bases and J lost 10, with 7 bases in between. CDR3 size: 12 residues. This chain's CDR3 is CAISESSGEQFF. The CDR3, as DNA: TGTGCCATCAGTGAGTCGTCCGGGGAGCAGTTCTTC.

The chain has TRBV4-3 and TRBJ2-5, with D uncertain. V lost 0 bases to trimming and J lost 4 bases, with 15 bases between them. The germline CDR1 and CDR2 sequences are LGHNA and YSLEER. CDR3 size: 16 residues. CDR3 sequence (DNA): TGCGCCAGCAGCCAAGACGTCTGCTTCGAAGGAGAGACCCAGTACTTC. The encoded protein is CASSQDVCFEGETQYF.

Written as DNA, the CDR3 is TGTGCCAGCAGTGTCAACAGGGTGGGCACTGAAGCTTTCTTT. Translated, it gives CASSVNRVGTEAFF. The chain carries TRBV28 and TRBJ1-1; the D gene is possibly TRBD1 (6 bases). The germline gives CDR1 MDHEN, CDR2 SYDVKM. V was pared by 5 bases and J by 4 bases, with 14 bases between. This CDR3 is 14 amino acids long.

With respect to this clonotype: This may be a read error, as it is one base from a much larger clone. The chain is built from TRBV20-1 and TRBJ2-3, with TRBD2 matching 12 bases. The germline V gene encodes CDR1 DFQATT and CDR2 SNEGSKA (reference sequence). The CDR3 has 15 amino acids. This CDR3 is CSAAGLAGNTDAQYF. In DNA, the CDR3 is TGCAGTGCTGCTGGACTAGCGGGAAACACAGATGCGCAGTATTTT.

This clonotype has only a few counts. The genes are TRBV14 and TRBJ1-4, with no clear D. Germline V gene data show CDR1 as SGHDN and CDR2 as FVKESK. V shed 2 bases and J shed 0 bases, with 10 bases lying between them. The CDR3 totals 16 residues. The CDR3 loop is CASSQLTAATNEKLFF. CDR3 in DNA: TGTGCCAGCAGCCAATTAACGGCGGCAACTAATGAAAAACTGTTTTTT.

This clonotype was found a few times. V and J are TRBV20-1 and TRBJ2-1, with 11 bases matching TRBD2. Germline CDR1 and CDR2: DFQATT and SNEGSKA (reference sequence). V was pared by 0 bases and J by 2 bases, with 9 bases of the junction left unmatched. The CDR3 is 18 amino acids. This chain's CDR3 is CSARDALAGDPTYNEQFF. CDR3 sequence (DNA): TGCAGTGCTAGAGATGCACTAGCGGGGGACCCCACCTACAATGAGCAGTTCTTC.

The V and J genes are TRBV7-2 and TRBJ2-7; 9 nucleotides align to TRBD1. This CDR3 region has 15 residues. The ends lost 5 bases at V and 4 bases at J; junction bases unmatched: 9. Germline V gives CDR1 SGHTA, CDR2 FQGNSA. The CDR3 DNA reads as TGTGCCAGCAGCCTAATACAGGGGGCGTTATACGAGCAGTACTTC. This encodes CASSLIQGALYEQYF.